This TCR beta chain was sequenced during a study of regulatory T cells in long-lasting Graves disease. The sample's time point: newly diagnosed GD, antithyroid drugs for less than 3 months. The TCR library was made from RNA that had been extracted from PBMCs in TRIzol. The TCR beta library used iRepertoire HTBI primers with Arm-PCR amplification of CDR3. TCRdb called the multiplex PCR reads again in MiXCR, with one record for every CDR3 protein. The data show some 370,000 distinct CDR3 sequences, 10% to 15% seen once. This clonotype was recorded a few times. V lost 0 bases, J lost 5 bases, and 16 bases lay in between. This CDR3 has 17 residues. CDR1 is LGHNA, CDR2 YNFKEQ, per germline. These data were likewise used in another study, on T cells in Graves' hyperthyroidism and ophthalmopathy. Per that paper: Patients were excluded for uncontrolled infection, other autoimmune disease, pregnancy or lactation.

Source: peripheral blood mononuclear cells (PBMCs), taken at new diagnosis, from a patient treated with antithyroid drugs. The receptor was derived from a woman between 18 and 29 years old with Graves disease. This chain joins TRBV4-2 and TRBJ2-2; D perhaps matches TRBD2 (6 bases). The CDR3 spells CASSQDLPGRLTGELFF. DNA for the CDR3: TGTGCCAGCAGCCAAGATCTTCCAGGGAGGTTGACCGGGGAGCTGTTTTTT.